This T cell receptor beta chain originates from a study of blood T cell repertoires in COVID-19. Study overall: Nucleic acid was either cDNA or gDNA, and it came from T cells, B-cell-depleted T cells, or PBMCs.

The length of the CDR3 is 19 residues. Germline V gene sequence: CDR1 SGDLS, CDR2 YYNGEE. Trimming removed 3 bases from V and 4 bases from J, with 23 bases in between. Data came from immunoSEQ multiplex PCR; TCRdb stores just in-frame clones and leaves some out. The sample contains about 190,000 clones, roughly 80% of which appear only once. The sequence came from a man aged 55 to 69 with active or convalescent COVID-19. This chain links TRBV9 with TRBJ2-6, with D possibly TRBD1 on 6 matching bases. Sequencing was performed on peripheral blood. The chain's CDR3 is CASSARGTSRAPGANVLTF. CDR3 nucleotide sequence: TGTGCCAGCAGCGCGAGGGGGACGTCCAGGGCCCCAGGGGCCAACGTCCTGACTTTC.